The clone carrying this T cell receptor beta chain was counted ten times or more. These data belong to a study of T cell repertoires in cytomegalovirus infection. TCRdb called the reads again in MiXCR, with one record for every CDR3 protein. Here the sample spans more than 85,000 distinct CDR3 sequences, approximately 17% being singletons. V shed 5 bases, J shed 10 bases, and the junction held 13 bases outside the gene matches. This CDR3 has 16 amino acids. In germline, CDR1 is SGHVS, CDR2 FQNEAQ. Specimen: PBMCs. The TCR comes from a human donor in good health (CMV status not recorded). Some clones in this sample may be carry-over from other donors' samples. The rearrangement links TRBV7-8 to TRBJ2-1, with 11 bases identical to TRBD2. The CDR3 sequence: CASSLIAGGLLGEQFF. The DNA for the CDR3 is TGTGCCAGCAGCCTAATAGCGGGGGGGCTGCTTGGGGAGCAGTTCTTC. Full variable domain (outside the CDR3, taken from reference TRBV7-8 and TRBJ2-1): GAGVSQSPRYKVAKRGQDVALRCDPISGHVSLFWYQQALGQGPEFLTYFQNEAQLDKSGLPSDRFFAERPEGSVSTLKIQRTQQEDSAVYLCASSLIAGGLLGEQFFGPGTRLTVL.